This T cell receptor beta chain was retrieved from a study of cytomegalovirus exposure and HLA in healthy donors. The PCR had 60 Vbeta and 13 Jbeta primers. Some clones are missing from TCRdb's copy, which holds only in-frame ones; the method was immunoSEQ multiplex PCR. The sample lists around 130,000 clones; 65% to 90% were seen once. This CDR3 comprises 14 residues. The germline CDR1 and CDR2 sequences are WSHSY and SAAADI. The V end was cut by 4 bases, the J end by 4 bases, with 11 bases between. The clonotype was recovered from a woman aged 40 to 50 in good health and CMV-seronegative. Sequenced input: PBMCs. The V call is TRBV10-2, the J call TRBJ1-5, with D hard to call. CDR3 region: CASSAPLSNQPQHF. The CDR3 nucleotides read TGCGCCAGCAGTGCACCGCTAAGTAATCAGCCCCAGCATTTT.